Listed below are T cell receptor beta chains from one sample, sequenced in a study of blood T cell repertoires in COVID-19. The method was immunoSEQ multiplex PCR; TCRdb's version includes in-frame clones alone and lacks a portion of them. This sample has around 440,000 clones, with around 88% found just once. The sample comprised peripheral blood. The source is a woman aged 45-60 years with COVID-19, enrolled during active disease. Each CDR3 is given with its conserved first and last residue. The D gene is left open where the match is weak. Clone size is given for some rows only: seen once, a few or many times, or a class if the clone is expanded.

clone_size: NA
d_call: NA
j_call: TRBJ1-1
v_call: TRBV19
cdr3_nt: TGTGCCAGTAGCTCCCATACAGCTGAAGCTTTCTTT
cdr3_aa: CASSSHTAEAFF

clone_size: NA
d_call: TRBD1
j_call: TRBJ2-7
v_call: TRBV6-5
cdr3_nt: TGTGCCAGCAGTTACTCGGGGCAGGGGGCTGACTTC
cdr3_aa: CASSYSGQGADF

clone_size: NA
d_call: NA
j_call: TRBJ2-2
v_call: TRBV1
cdr3_nt: TGCACCAGCAGCCCACTCAAGGGACTCCTGAACACCGGGGAGCTGTTTTTT
cdr3_aa: CTSSPLKGLLNTGELFF

clone_size: NA
d_call: NA
j_call: TRBJ1-2
v_call: TRBV27
cdr3_nt: TGTGCCAGCAGGGTACCCGGGGGCTATGGCTACACCTTC
cdr3_aa: CASRVPGGYGYTF

clone_size: NA
d_call: TRBD1
j_call: TRBJ1-1
v_call: TRBV2
cdr3_nt: TGTGCCAGCAGTGGACAGGGGGCCGGAGACACTGAAGCTTTCTTT
cdr3_aa: CASSGQGAGDTEAFF

clone_size: NA
d_call: NA
j_call: TRBJ1-2
v_call: TRBV3-1/TRBV3-2
cdr3_nt: TGTGCCAGCAGTCAAGGGATCGGACAGCCGTTTTCCCCAGGCTACACCTTC
cdr3_aa: CASSQGIGQPFSPGYTF

clone_size: NA
d_call: TRBD1
j_call: TRBJ1-1
v_call: TRBV10-2
cdr3_nt: TGCGCCAGCGGCACAGGGGGCACTGAAGCTTTCTTT
cdr3_aa: CASGTGGTEAFF

clone_size: once
d_call: NA
j_call: TRBJ1-1
v_call: TRBV12-2
cdr3_nt: TGTGCAAGTCGCTTTATTAGGGTTTCAGGGGGCACTGAAGCTTTCTTT
cdr3_aa: CASRFIRVSGGTEAFF

clone_size: NA
d_call: TRBD1
j_call: TRBJ1-2
v_call: TRBV12-5
cdr3_nt: TGTGCTAGTGGCCCCGGGACAGGGGCCAGACTGAACTATGGCTACACCTTC
cdr3_aa: CASGPGTGARLNYGYTF

clone_size: NA
d_call: TRBD1
j_call: TRBJ1-2
v_call: TRBV19
cdr3_nt: TGTGCCAGTAGTATGGCCGGGACAGGGGTTAGCTACACCTTC
cdr3_aa: CASSMAGTGVSYTF

clone_size: NA
d_call: TRBD1
j_call: TRBJ1-2
v_call: TRBV5-4
cdr3_nt: TGTGCCAGCAGCCGGACAGGCGGGGGGCATGGCTACACCTTC
cdr3_aa: CASSRTGGGHGYTF

clone_size: NA
d_call: NA
j_call: TRBJ1-1
v_call: TRBV5-1
cdr3_nt: TGCGCCAGCAGCTTGGTGGCGGGGAACACTGAAGCTTTCTTT
cdr3_aa: CASSLVAGNTEAFF

clone_size: once
d_call: NA
j_call: TRBJ1-2
v_call: TRBV5-4
cdr3_nt: TGTGCCAGCAGCTCCTCGACGGACTACTATGGCTACACCTTC
cdr3_aa: CASSSSTDYYGYTF

clone_size: NA
d_call: NA
j_call: TRBJ1-2
v_call: TRBV6-5
cdr3_nt: TGTGCCAGCAGTTCCACACAGTTCAGGGTAGCCTATGGCTACACCTTC
cdr3_aa: CASSSTQFRVAYGYTF

clone_size: NA
d_call: NA
j_call: TRBJ1-5
v_call: TRBV6-5
cdr3_nt: TGTGCCATCGAGAGGGGGAGGGTGGGAAATCAGCCCCAGCATTTT
cdr3_aa: CAIERGRVGNQPQHF

clone_size: NA
d_call: TRBD2
j_call: TRBJ2-7
v_call: TRBV12-3/TRBV12-4
cdr3_nt: TGTGCCAGCAGCTACGGGGGGTCTTACGAGCAGTACTTC
cdr3_aa: CASSYGGSYEQYF

clone_size: NA
d_call: NA
j_call: TRBJ2-1
v_call: TRBV7-6
cdr3_nt: TGTGCCAGCAGCTCCCATAACAGGGGGGGTGACAATGAGCAGTTCTTC
cdr3_aa: CASSSHNRGGDNEQFF

clone_size: once
d_call: NA
j_call: TRBJ2-7
v_call: TRBV5-5
cdr3_nt: TGTGCCAGCAGCTTGGCCGGGGGAACAGCCCACGAGCAGTACTTC
cdr3_aa: CASSLAGGTAHEQYF

clone_size: NA
d_call: NA
j_call: TRBJ1-6
v_call: TRBV19
cdr3_nt: TGTGCCACCACGGGTGCCTATAATTCACCCCTCCACTTT
cdr3_aa: CATTGAYNSPLHF

clone_size: NA
d_call: TRBD1
j_call: TRBJ1-2
v_call: TRBV7-9
cdr3_nt: TGTGCCAGCAGCTATGGACAGGGGAATGGCTACACCTTC
cdr3_aa: CASSYGQGNGYTF

clone_size: NA
d_call: NA
j_call: TRBJ2-7
v_call: TRBV7-3
cdr3_nt: TGTGCCAGCAGCTTAGGAGCAGGAGGATCCTACGAGCAGTACTTC
cdr3_aa: CASSLGAGGSYEQYF

clone_size: NA
d_call: TRBD1
j_call: TRBJ1-2
v_call: TRBV2
cdr3_nt: TGTGCCAGCAGTCCGACAGGGACCCGGGGCTACACCTTC
cdr3_aa: CASSPTGTRGYTF

clone_size: NA
d_call: NA
j_call: TRBJ1-2
v_call: TRBV5-5
cdr3_nt: TGTGCCAGCAGCTTGGGTCGGGGGGCCTCAGACGGAGGCTACACCTTC
cdr3_aa: CASSLGRGASDGGYTF

clone_size: NA
d_call: TRBD1
j_call: TRBJ1-5
v_call: TRBV30
cdr3_nt: TGTGCCTGGACCGGGACAGGTCCTAATCAGCCCCAGCATTTT
cdr3_aa: CAWTGTGPNQPQHF

clone_size: NA
d_call: TRBD1
j_call: TRBJ2-2
v_call: TRBV24-1
cdr3_nt: TGTGCCACCAGTGATCGCCGACAGGGGGTTCAAACCGGGGAGCTGTTTTTT
cdr3_aa: CATSDRRQGVQTGELFF

clone_size: NA
d_call: TRBD1
j_call: TRBJ2-7
v_call: TRBV6-1
cdr3_nt: TGTGCCAGCAGTGGGAATCTCCGGGACAGGGGGCGCGACGAGCAGTACTTC
cdr3_aa: CASSGNLRDRGRDEQYF

clone_size: NA
d_call: NA
j_call: TRBJ2-6
v_call: TRBV5-6
cdr3_nt: TGTGCCAGCAGCTTGTATCAGGCCCCCGGGGCCAACGTCCTGACTTTC
cdr3_aa: CASSLYQAPGANVLTF

clone_size: NA
d_call: TRBD2
j_call: TRBJ2-1
v_call: TRBV29-1
cdr3_nt: TGCAGCGTTTTTGTCGGGGGGGCGGAATTGGAGTTCTTC
cdr3_aa: CSVFVGGAELEFF

clone_size: NA
d_call: TRBD1
j_call: TRBJ2-1
v_call: TRBV5-1
cdr3_nt: TGCGCCAGCAGCTTGCCCCCGGGACAGGCTTATGAGCAGTTCTTC
cdr3_aa: CASSLPPGQAYEQFF

clone_size: NA
d_call: TRBD1
j_call: TRBJ1-1
v_call: TRBV3-1/TRBV3-2
cdr3_nt: TGTGCCAGCAGCCAGACAGGGGATGGGGAAGCTTTCTTT
cdr3_aa: CASSQTGDGEAFF

clone_size: NA
d_call: NA
j_call: TRBJ1-3
v_call: TRBV7-9
cdr3_nt: TGTGCCAGCAGCTTAGGTGTATCTGGAAACACCATATATTTT
cdr3_aa: CASSLGVSGNTIYF

clone_size: NA
d_call: TRBD2
j_call: TRBJ2-7
v_call: TRBV2
cdr3_nt: TGTGCCAGCAGTCCACAGCGGGGGGTGGACGAGCAGTACTTC
cdr3_aa: CASSPQRGVDEQYF

clone_size: NA
d_call: TRBD1
j_call: TRBJ1-5
v_call: TRBV5-8
cdr3_nt: TGTGCCAGCCCCGAGGGACAGGGAGGCAATCAGCCCCAGCATTTT
cdr3_aa: CASPEGQGGNQPQHF

clone_size: NA
d_call: NA
j_call: TRBJ1-1
v_call: TRBV2
cdr3_nt: TGTGCCAGCAGTCTTCTCTTCAGGGACACTGAAGCTTTCTTT
cdr3_aa: CASSLLFRDTEAFF

clone_size: NA
d_call: TRBD1
j_call: TRBJ2-1
v_call: TRBV19
cdr3_nt: TGTGCCAGTAAGGACAGGGCTAATGAGCAGTTCTTC
cdr3_aa: CASKDRANEQFF

clone_size: NA
d_call: NA
j_call: TRBJ1-1
v_call: TRBV12-3/TRBV12-4
cdr3_nt: TGTGCCAGCAGTTTCATGAACACTGAAGCTTTCTTT
cdr3_aa: CASSFMNTEAFF

clone_size: NA
d_call: NA
j_call: TRBJ1-5
v_call: TRBV28
cdr3_nt: TGTGCCAGCAAGAGGGCCAATCAGCCCCAGCATTTT
cdr3_aa: CASKRANQPQHF

clone_size: NA
d_call: TRBD1
j_call: TRBJ2-3
v_call: TRBV2
cdr3_nt: TGTGCCAGCAAGGGACAGGCGACAGATACGCAGTATTTT
cdr3_aa: CASKGQATDTQYF

clone_size: NA
d_call: NA
j_call: TRBJ1-3
v_call: TRBV2
cdr3_nt: TGTGCCAGCAAGGGGGACTCTGGAAACACCATATATTTT
cdr3_aa: CASKGDSGNTIYF

clone_size: NA
d_call: NA
j_call: TRBJ1-2
v_call: TRBV30
cdr3_nt: TGTGCCCGAGCAGAGGGCTATGGCTACACCTTC
cdr3_aa: CARAEGYGYTF

clone_size: NA
d_call: TRBD2
j_call: TRBJ2-3
v_call: TRBV7-9
cdr3_nt: TGTGCCAGCAGCCTCATGAACGGGGGGTATACGCAGTATTTT
cdr3_aa: CASSLMNGGYTQYF

clone_size: NA
d_call: TRBD1
j_call: TRBJ1-2
v_call: TRBV6-5
cdr3_nt: TGTGCCAGCAGTTATGAGGGACAGGGAGACTATGGCTACACCTTC
cdr3_aa: CASSYEGQGDYGYTF

clone_size: NA
d_call: TRBD1
j_call: TRBJ2-2
v_call: TRBV14
cdr3_nt: TGTGCCAGCAGCCCCTTACACGGACAGGGGGCGGTCGCCGGGGAGCTGTTTTTT
cdr3_aa: CASSPLHGQGAVAGELFF

clone_size: NA
d_call: TRBD2
j_call: TRBJ2-7
v_call: TRBV19
cdr3_nt: TGTGCCAGTAGCGCTCCGGGACTAGGGCCAAGCTCCTACGAGCAGTACTTC
cdr3_aa: CASSAPGLGPSSYEQYF

clone_size: few
d_call: NA
j_call: TRBJ1-1
v_call: TRBV11-3
cdr3_nt: TGTGCCAGCAGCTTTGATGGGGGAGGTGACACTGAAGCTTTCTTT
cdr3_aa: CASSFDGGGDTEAFF

clone_size: NA
d_call: NA
j_call: TRBJ1-6
v_call: TRBV5-4
cdr3_nt: TGTGCCAGCAGCTTCGGGGGATCCTATAATTCACCCCTCCACTTT
cdr3_aa: CASSFGGSYNSPLHF

clone_size: NA
d_call: NA
j_call: TRBJ2-1
v_call: TRBV9
cdr3_nt: TGTGCCAGCAGCGCCAGATTGTTCACAAGCAATGAGCAGTTCTTC
cdr3_aa: CASSARLFTSNEQFF

clone_size: NA
d_call: NA
j_call: TRBJ1-4
v_call: TRBV18
cdr3_nt: TGTGCCAGCTCATCCACAGCAACTAATGAAAAACTGTTTTTT
cdr3_aa: CASSSTATNEKLFF

clone_size: NA
d_call: NA
j_call: TRBJ2-1
v_call: TRBV6-5
cdr3_nt: TGTGCCAGCCCCCCTTCTAGCAATTACAATGAGCAGTTCTTC
cdr3_aa: CASPPSSNYNEQFF

clone_size: once
d_call: TRBD2
j_call: TRBJ2-3
v_call: TRBV27
cdr3_nt: TGTGCCAGCAGTTCGGGACTAGCGGGGGGGGCAGATACGCAGTATTTT
cdr3_aa: CASSSGLAGGADTQYF

clone_size: NA
d_call: NA
j_call: TRBJ1-3
v_call: TRBV5-6
cdr3_nt: TGTGCCAGCAGCGGGATCCAGGTCGGGGACACCATATATTTT
cdr3_aa: CASSGIQVGDTIYF